This T cell receptor (beta chain) comes out of a study of response to subunit inactivated influenza vaccine. Overall study results and limits: Only a handful of new T cells, the authors suggested, are recruited with each seasonal influenza vaccination.

Trimming at V came to 5 bases and at J to 3 bases, leaving 4 bases not matched to a gene. The germline V gene encodes CDR1 MNHEY and CDR2 SVGEGT. The CDR3 length is 14 residues. As to this clonotype: The antigen remains undetermined.

A single record per CDR3 protein comes from TCRdb applying MiXCR to the RT-PCR reads. Among around 790,000 distinct CDR3 sequences listed, roughly 20% were seen once. The sample consisted of PBMCs from blood, taken around 5 days after vaccination. The sequence derives from a man between 50 and 59 years old who received an inactivated influenza vaccine. V is TRBV6-2 or TRBV6-3 and J is TRBJ2-7; 10 nucleotides line up with TRBD2. The CDR3: CASSKIAGGYEQYF. CDR3 DNA: TGTGCCAGCAGTAAAATAGCGGGAGGCTACGAGCAGTACTTC.